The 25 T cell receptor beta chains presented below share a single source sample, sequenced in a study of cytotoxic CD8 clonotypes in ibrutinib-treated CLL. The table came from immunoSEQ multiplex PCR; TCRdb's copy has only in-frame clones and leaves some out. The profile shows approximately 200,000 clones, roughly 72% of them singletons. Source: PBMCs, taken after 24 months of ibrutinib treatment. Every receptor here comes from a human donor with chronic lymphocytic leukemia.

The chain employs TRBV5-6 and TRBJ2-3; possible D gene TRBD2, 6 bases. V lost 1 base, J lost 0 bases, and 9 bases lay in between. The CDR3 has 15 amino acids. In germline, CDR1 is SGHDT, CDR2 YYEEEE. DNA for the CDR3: TGTGCCAGCAGCTTGCTAGGGACTAGCACAGATACGCAGTATTTT. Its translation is CASSLLGTSTDTQYF.

The CDR3 DNA sequence: TGTGCCTGGAGTGAGGGACTAGCACTCGAGCAGTACTTC. Translating it yields CAWSEGLALEQYF. The V call is TRBV30, the J call TRBJ2-7, with 9 bases matching TRBD2. The V gene's germline CDR1 is GTSNPN and CDR2 SVGIG (reference sequence). The CDR3 has 13 amino acids. The trim removed 1 base at V and 6 bases at J, leaving 4 bases unmatched.

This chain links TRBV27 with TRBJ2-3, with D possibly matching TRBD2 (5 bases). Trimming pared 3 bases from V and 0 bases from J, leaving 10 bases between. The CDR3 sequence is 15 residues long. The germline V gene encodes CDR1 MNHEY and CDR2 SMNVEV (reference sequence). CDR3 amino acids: CASSFWRTSTDTQYF. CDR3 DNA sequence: TGTGCCAGCAGTTTTTGGCGGACTAGCACAGATACGCAGTATTTT.

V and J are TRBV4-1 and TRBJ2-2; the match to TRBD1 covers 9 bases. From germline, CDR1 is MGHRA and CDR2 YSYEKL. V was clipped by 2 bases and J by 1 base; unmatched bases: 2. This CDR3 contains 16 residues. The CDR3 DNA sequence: TGCGCCAGCAGCCAATGGGACAGGGAGAACACCGGGGAGCTGTTTTTT. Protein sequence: CASSQWDRENTGELFF.

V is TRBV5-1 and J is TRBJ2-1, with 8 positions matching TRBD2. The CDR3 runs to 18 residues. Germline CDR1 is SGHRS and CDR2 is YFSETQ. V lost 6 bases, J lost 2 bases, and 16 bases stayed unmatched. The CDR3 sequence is CASKVQGLARRAYNEQFF. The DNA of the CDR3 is TGCGCCAGCAAGGTACAAGGACTAGCTCGGCGGGCCTACAATGAGCAGTTCTTC.

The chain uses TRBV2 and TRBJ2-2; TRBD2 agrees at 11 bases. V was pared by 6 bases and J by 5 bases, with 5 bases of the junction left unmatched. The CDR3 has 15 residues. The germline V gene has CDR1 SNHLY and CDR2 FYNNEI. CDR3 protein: CASRGTSGRTGELFF. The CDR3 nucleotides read TGTGCCAGCAGAGGGACTAGCGGACGAACCGGGGAGCTGTTTTTT.

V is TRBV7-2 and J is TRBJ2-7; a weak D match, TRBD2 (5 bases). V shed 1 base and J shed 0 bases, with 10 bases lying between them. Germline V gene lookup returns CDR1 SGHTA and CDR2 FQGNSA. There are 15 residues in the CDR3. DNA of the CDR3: TGTGCCAGCAGCTTAGGTAGCGATCCCTCCTACGAGCAGTACTTC. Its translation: CASSLGSDPSYEQYF.

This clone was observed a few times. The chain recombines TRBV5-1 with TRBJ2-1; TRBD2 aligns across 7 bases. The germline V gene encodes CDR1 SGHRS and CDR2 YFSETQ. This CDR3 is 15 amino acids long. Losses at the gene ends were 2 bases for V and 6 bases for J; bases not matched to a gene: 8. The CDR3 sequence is CASSFSSGIANEQFF. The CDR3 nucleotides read TGCGCCAGCAGCTTCTCGAGCGGGATCGCCAATGAGCAGTTCTTC.

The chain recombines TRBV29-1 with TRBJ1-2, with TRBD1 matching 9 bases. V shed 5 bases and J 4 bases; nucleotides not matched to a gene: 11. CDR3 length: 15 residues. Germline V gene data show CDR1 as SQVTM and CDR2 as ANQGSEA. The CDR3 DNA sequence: TGCAGCGTTACCTCGGCCGGACAGGGGCGCTATGGCTACACCTTC. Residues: CSVTSAGQGRYGYTF.

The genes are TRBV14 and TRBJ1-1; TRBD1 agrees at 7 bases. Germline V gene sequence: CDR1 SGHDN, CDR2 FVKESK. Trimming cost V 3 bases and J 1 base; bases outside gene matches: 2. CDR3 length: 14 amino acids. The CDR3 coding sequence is TGTGCCAGCAGCCAGGGACAGAAGAACACTGAAGCTTTCTTT. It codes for CASSQGQKNTEAFF.

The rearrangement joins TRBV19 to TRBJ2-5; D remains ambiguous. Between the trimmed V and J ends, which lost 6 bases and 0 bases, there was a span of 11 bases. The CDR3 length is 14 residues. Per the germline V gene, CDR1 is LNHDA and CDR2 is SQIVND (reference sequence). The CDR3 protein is CASRPGVYQETQYF. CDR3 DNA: TGTGCCAGTAGGCCAGGAGTATACCAAGAGACCCAGTACTTC.

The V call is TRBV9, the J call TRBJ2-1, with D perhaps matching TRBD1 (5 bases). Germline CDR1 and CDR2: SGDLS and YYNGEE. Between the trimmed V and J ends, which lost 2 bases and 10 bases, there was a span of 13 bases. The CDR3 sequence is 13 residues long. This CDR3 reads CASSVTLGAEQFF. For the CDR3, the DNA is TGTGCCAGCAGCGTTACCCTAGGGGCAGAGCAGTTCTTC.

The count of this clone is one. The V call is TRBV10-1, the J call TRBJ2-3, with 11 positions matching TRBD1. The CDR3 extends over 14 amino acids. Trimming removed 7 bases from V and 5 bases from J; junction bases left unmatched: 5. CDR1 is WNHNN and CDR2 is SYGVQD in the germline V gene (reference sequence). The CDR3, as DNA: TGCGCCAGCAAGCCGGGACAGGGGGTAGATACGCAGTATTTT. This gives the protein CASKPGQGVDTQYF.

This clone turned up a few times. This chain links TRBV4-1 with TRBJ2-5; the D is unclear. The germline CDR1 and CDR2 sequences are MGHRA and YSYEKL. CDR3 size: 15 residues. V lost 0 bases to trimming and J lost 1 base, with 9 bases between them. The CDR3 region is CASSQDGVSQETQYF. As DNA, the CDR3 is TGCGCCAGCAGCCAAGATGGGGTGTCCCAAGAGACCCAGTACTTC.

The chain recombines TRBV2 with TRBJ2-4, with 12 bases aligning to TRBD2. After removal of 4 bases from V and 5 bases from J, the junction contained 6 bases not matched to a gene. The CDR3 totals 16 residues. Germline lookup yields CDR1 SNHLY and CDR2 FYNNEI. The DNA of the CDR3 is TGTGCCAGCAGTGCGACTAGCGGGAGACTCGAAAACATTCAGTACTTC. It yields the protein CASSATSGRLENIQYF.

The DNA for the CDR3 is TGTGCCAGCAGCCCCCACGGGACAGGGATCGAGCAGTACTTC. Protein product: CASSPHGTGIEQYF. The chain employs TRBV7-2 and TRBJ2-7, with 9 bases that match TRBD1. Unmatched junction bases numbered 8, after V lost 5 bases and J lost 6 bases. CDR3 length equals 14 residues. Germline CDR1 reads SGHTA; CDR2 reads FQGNSA.

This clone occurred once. In DNA form, the CDR3 reads TGCGCCAGCAGCCAAGATGGGGGTGGGCTCAACACTGAAGCTTTCTTT. It encodes CASSQDGGGLNTEAFF. The chain is built from TRBV4-1 and TRBJ1-1; D is perhaps TRBD1 (5 bases). The germline V gene encodes CDR1 MGHRA and CDR2 YSYEKL. This CDR3 has 16 amino acids. The V end was cut by 0 bases, the J end by 2 bases, with 13 bases between.

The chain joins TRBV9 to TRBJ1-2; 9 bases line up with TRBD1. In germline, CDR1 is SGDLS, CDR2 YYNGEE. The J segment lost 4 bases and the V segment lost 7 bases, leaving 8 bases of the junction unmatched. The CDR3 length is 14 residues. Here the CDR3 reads CASGLQGAGYGYTF. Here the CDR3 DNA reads TGTGCCAGCGGATTACAGGGGGCCGGCTATGGCTACACCTTC.

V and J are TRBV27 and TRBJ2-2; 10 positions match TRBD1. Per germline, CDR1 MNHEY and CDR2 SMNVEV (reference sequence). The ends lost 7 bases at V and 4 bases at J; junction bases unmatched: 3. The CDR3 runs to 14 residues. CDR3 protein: CASIWTGGTGELFF. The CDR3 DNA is TGTGCCAGCATTTGGACAGGGGGCACCGGGGAGCTGTTTTTT.

CDR3 sequence reads: CSVGVATEAFF. CDR3 coding DNA: TGCAGCGTTGGGGTGGCCACTGAAGCTTTCTTT. The chain is built from TRBV29-1 and TRBJ1-1; D not resolved. The germline V gene encodes CDR1 SQVTM and CDR2 ANQGSEA. The CDR3 runs 11 residues. V was shortened by 4 bases and J by 4 bases, with 7 bases between the two germline ends.

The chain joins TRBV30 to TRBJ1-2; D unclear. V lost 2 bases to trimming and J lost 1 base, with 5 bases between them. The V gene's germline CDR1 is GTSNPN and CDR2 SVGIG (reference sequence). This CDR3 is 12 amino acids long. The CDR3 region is CAWSWNNYGYTF. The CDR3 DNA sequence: TGTGCCTGGAGTTGGAATAACTATGGCTACACCTTC.

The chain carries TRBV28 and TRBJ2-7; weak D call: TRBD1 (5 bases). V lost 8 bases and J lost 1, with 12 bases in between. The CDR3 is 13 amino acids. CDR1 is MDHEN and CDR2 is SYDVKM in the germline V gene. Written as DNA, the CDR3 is TGTGCCAGCCTAGTGGGGCCGTCCTACGAGCAGTACTTC. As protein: CASLVGPSYEQYF.

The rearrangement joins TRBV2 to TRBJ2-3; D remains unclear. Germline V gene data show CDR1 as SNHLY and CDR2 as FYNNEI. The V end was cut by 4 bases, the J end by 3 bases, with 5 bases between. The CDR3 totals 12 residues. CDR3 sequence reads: CASSAFTDTQYF. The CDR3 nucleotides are TGTGCCAGCAGTGCCTTTACAGATACGCAGTATTTT.

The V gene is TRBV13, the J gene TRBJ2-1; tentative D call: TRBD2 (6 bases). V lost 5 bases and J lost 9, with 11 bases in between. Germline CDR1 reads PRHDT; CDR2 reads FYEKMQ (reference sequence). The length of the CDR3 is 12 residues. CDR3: CASSPHSGEQFF. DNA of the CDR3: TGTGCCAGCAGCCCTCATAGCGGTGAGCAGTTCTTC.

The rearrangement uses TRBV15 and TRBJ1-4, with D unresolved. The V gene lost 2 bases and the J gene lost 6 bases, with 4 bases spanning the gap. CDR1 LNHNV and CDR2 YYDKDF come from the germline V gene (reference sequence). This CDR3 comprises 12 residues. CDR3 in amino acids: CATSRPDEKLFF. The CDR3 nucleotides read TGTGCCACCAGCAGACCGGATGAAAAACTGTTTTTT.